Given below is one T cell receptor (beta chain) in context. This sample was included in a study of technical replicates of blood from several donors. TCRdb's copy holds only in-frame clones and misses some; the assay was immunoSEQ multiplex PCR. The sample yields 65,000 to 95,000 clones, approximately 94% seen once. The CDR3 has 15 amino acids. The V and J ends lost 2 bases and 7 bases, in that order; junction bases with no gene match: 6. The germline V gene has CDR1 MNHNY and CDR2 SVGAGI (reference sequence). The sample was T cells isolated from PBMCs. V is TRBV6-6 and J is TRBJ1-5, with 9 bases aligning to TRBD1. The receptor was isolated from a human donor in good health. This CDR3 reads CASSYLPGQGQPQHF. The CDR3 DNA is TGTGCCAGCAGTTACCTCCCGGGACAGGGACAGCCCCAGCATTTT.